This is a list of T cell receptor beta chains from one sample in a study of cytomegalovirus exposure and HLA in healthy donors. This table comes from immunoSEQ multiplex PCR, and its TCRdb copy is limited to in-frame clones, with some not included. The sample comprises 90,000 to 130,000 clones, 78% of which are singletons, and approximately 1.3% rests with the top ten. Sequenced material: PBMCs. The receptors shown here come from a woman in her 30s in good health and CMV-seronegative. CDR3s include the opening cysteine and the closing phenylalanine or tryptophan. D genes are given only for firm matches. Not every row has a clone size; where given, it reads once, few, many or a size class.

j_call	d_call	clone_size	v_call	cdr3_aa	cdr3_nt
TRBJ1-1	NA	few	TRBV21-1	CASLSGQPNTEAFF	TGTGCCTCCCTGTCGGGACAGCCTAACACTGAAGCTTTCTTT
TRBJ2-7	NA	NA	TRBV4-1	CASSQRVTRHREQYF	TGCGCCAGCAGCCAAAGGGTGACTAGGCACCGCGAGCAGTACTTC
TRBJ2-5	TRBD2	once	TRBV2	CASSSSASGGYETQYF	TGTGCCAGCAGTAGTTCGGCTAGCGGGGGATATGAGACCCAGTACTTC
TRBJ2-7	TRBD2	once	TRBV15	CATSRPAGLPLEQYF	TGTGCCACCAGCCGTCCAGCGGGGTTACCCCTCGAGCAGTACTTC
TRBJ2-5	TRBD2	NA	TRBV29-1	CSVVGRWGGISRETQYF	TGCAGCGTTGTGGGCCGCTGGGGGGGAATCTCTCGGGAGACCCAGTACTTC
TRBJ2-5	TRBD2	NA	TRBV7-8	CASSLRREGKTQYF	TGTGCCAGCAGCTTACGGCGGGAGGGGAAGACCCAGTACTTC
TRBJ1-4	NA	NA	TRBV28	CASSTHSGPKGEKLFF	TGTGCCAGCAGTACCCACTCCGGGCCAAAGGGGGAAAAACTGTTTTTT
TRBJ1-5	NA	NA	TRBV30	CAWSEGTGNQPQHF	TGTGCCTGGAGTGAGGGGACTGGGAATCAGCCCCAGCATTTT
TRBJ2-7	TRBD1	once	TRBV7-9	CASRLTGTAYEQYF	TGTGCCAGCAGACTAACCGGGACAGCCTACGAGCAGTACTTC
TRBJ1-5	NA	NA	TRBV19	CASGGKDQPQHF	TGTGCCAGCGGGGGGAAAGATCAGCCCCAGCATTTT
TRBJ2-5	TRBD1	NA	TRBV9	CASSVGTVQETQYF	TGTGCCAGCAGCGTTGGGACAGTACAAGAGACCCAGTACTTC
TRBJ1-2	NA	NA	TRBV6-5	CASSSRNYGYTF	TGTGCCAGCAGCTCGAGGAACTATGGCTACACCTTC
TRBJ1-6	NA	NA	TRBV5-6	CASSLVAGRGPLHF	TGTGCCAGCAGCTTGGTAGCGGGGAGGGGACCCCTCCACTTT
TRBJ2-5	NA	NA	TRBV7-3	CASRPQGGETQYF	TGTGCCAGCAGGCCGCAGGGCGGAGAGACCCAGTACTTC
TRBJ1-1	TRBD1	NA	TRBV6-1	CASRRGLLEAFF	TGTGCCAGCAGAAGGGGGCTCCTTGAAGCTTTCTTT
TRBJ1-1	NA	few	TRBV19	CASGTLTPTGTIEAFF	TGTGCCAGTGGGACCCTCACACCGACAGGTACCATTGAAGCTTTCTTT
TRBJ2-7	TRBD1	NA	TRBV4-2	CASSQAPAGGDEQYF	TGTGCCAGCAGCCAAGCGCCGGCAGGGGGAGACGAGCAGTACTTC
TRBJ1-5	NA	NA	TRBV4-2	CASSQDSVNQPQHF	TGTGCCAGCAGCCAAGATTCAGTGAATCAGCCCCAGCATTTT
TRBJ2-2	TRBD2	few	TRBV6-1	CASSQGGTSHLRELFF	TGTGCCAGCAGTCAAGGAGGGACTAGCCATCTCCGGGAGCTGTTTTTT
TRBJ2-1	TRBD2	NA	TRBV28	CASGLNLGLAGGPTSYNEQFF	TGTGCCAGCGGCCTGAATTTGGGGCTAGCGGGGGGGCCTACCTCCTACAATGAGCAGTTCTTC
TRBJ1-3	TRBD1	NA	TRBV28	CASSLSGTGTGNTIYF	TGTGCCAGCAGTTTATCCGGGACAGGGACTGGAAACACCATATATTTT
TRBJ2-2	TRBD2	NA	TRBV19	CASSGSSGGLTGELFF	TGTGCCAGTAGTGGGTCTAGCGGGGGCCTCACCGGGGAGCTGTTTTTT
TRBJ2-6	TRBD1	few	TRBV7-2	CASSTQGARSGANVLTF	TGTGCCAGCAGCACACAGGGGGCCCGCTCTGGGGCCAACGTCCTGACTTTC
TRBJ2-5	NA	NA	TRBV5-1	CASSLPGQETQYF	TGCGCCAGCAGCTTACCAGGGCAAGAGACCCAGTACTTC